Listed below are T cell receptor beta chains from one sample, sequenced in a study of blood T cell repertoires in COVID-19. Sequencing was performed with immunoSEQ multiplex PCR; in TCRdb, only in-frame clones are kept and a portion is missing. In the table there are fewer than 200,000 clones, 76% of which are singletons. Sequenced sample: peripheral blood. The receptors stem from a woman aged 45-60 years with active or convalescent COVID-19. CDR3s include the opening cysteine and the closing phenylalanine or tryptophan. D genes are given only for firm matches. Size values are once, few and many counts, or a class for expanded clones, and some rows have none.

j_call clone_size d_call v_call cdr3_nt cdr3_aa
TRBJ1-1 - - TRBV5-1 TGCGCCAGCAGCTTGCCGGGTCCGAACACTGAAGCTTTCTTT CASSLPGPNTEAFF
TRBJ1-3 - - TRBV5-6 TGTGCCAGCAGCCACCAGCGGTTGGAGAACACCATATATTTT CASSHQRLENTIYF
TRBJ1-3 - - TRBV15 TGTGCCACCAGCAGAGATCCGGTCTCTGGAAACACCATATATTTT CATSRDPVSGNTIYF
TRBJ1-5 - - TRBV5-1 TGCGCCAGCAGCTTGGACAGGGACAATCAGCCCCAGCATTTT CASSLDRDNQPQHF
TRBJ1-4 - - TRBV28 TGTGCCGGCAGTTGGGGGGTTGAAAAACTGTTTTTT CAGSWGVEKLFF
TRBJ2-1 - TRBD2 TRBV2 TGTGCCAGCAGTAAGGGACTAGCGGCCTACAATGAGCAGTTCTTC CASSKGLAAYNEQFF
TRBJ2-2 - TRBD1 TRBV7-2 TGTGCCAGCAGCTTAAGGGGAACAGGGGGACTCGGGGAGCTGTTTTTT CASSLRGTGGLGELFF
TRBJ1-5 - - TRBV7-8 TGTGCCAGCAGCCTAGTCGGGGGGAGCAATCAGCCCCAGCATTTT CASSLVGGSNQPQHF
TRBJ1-3 - - TRBV5-5 TGTGCCAGCAGCTTGCAGGGGATCCCTGGAAACACCATATATTTT CASSLQGIPGNTIYF
TRBJ1-4 - - TRBV15 TGTGCCACCAGCGGAGTTGGGACTGGAAAACTGTTTTTT CATSGVGTGKLFF
TRBJ2-4 - TRBD2 TRBV14 TGTGCCAGCAGCCAATGGGGACTAGCGGGAGGGCCCAAAAACATTCAGTACTTC CASSQWGLAGGPKNIQYF
TRBJ2-3 - TRBD2 TRBV2 TGTGCCAGCAGTGAAACTGTGACTAGCGGGAGCGGGGATACGCAGTATTTT CASSETVTSGSGDTQYF
TRBJ1-5 few TRBD1 TRBV11-2 TGTGCCAGCAGCAGGACAGGGGATCAGCCCCAGCATTTT CASSRTGDQPQHF
TRBJ2-3 - - TRBV4-1 TGCGCCAGCAGCCAAGGGTACAGTACGGCAGATACGCAGTATTTT CASSQGYSTADTQYF
TRBJ2-7 - TRBD1 TRBV5-6 TGTGCCAGCAGCACAGGACAGGCCCCCTACGAGCAGTACTTC CASSTGQAPYEQYF
TRBJ1-2 - TRBD1 TRBV7-2 TGTGCCAGCAGCTCCCGGGACAGGGGTAACTATGGCTACACCTTC CASSSRDRGNYGYTF
TRBJ1-5 - TRBD1 TRBV6-5 TGTGCCACTCCCGAACAGGGGGCGAACAATCAGCCCCAGCATTTT CATPEQGANNQPQHF
TRBJ2-7 - TRBD2 TRBV6-6 TGTGCCAGCAGTCTACTAGCGGGGGGGGGTGGAGGCGAGCAGTACTTC CASSLLAGGGGGEQYF
TRBJ1-2 - - TRBV18 TGTGCCAGCTCACCGGGGCCGGGGGGAACTAACTATGGCTACACCTTC CASSPGPGGTNYGYTF
TRBJ2-7 few TRBD1 TRBV23-1 TGCGCCAGCAGTCACAGACAGGGCTACGAGCAGTACTTC CASSHRQGYEQYF
TRBJ2-3 once TRBD2 TRBV18 TGTGCCAGCTCACCACTAACGGTTACTAGCGCAGATACGCAGTATTTT CASSPLTVTSADTQYF
TRBJ2-1 - - TRBV6-1 TGTGCCAGCAGTGAATATCTCCAGGGGCCATACAATGAGCAGTTCTTC CASSEYLQGPYNEQFF
TRBJ2-3 - TRBD2 TRBV7-7 TGTGCTAGCAGCTTAGGTAGCGGGGGGCCGGATACGCAGTATTTT CASSLGSGGPDTQYF
TRBJ2-7 - TRBD2 TRBV28 TGTGCCAGCTCCGGGACTATGGGCTACGAGCAGTACTTC CASSGTMGYEQYF
TRBJ2-7 once - TRBV5-6 TGTGCCAGCAGCTTAACAGGGAGCTCCTACGAGCAGTACTTC CASSLTGSSYEQYF
TRBJ2-7 - TRBD1 TRBV6-5 TGTGCCAGCAGGGGACAGGCCCTCTCTGAGCAGTACTTC CASRGQALSEQYF
TRBJ1-2 - TRBD1 TRBV19 TGTGCCAGTAGAGGGGGACAGGGGGCGACGAGTTATGGCTACACCTTC CASRGGQGATSYGYTF
TRBJ1-1 - - TRBV29-1 TGCAGCGTTGAAGAGGGGGGAAGTACTGAAGCTTTCTTT CSVEEGGSTEAFF
TRBJ1-2 once - TRBV24-1 TGTGCCACCAGTGACTTAGGACAGAGCCTAGCTAACTATGGCTACACCTTC CATSDLGQSLANYGYTF
TRBJ2-2 - TRBD2 TRBV7-3 TGTGCCAGCAGCCCCGGGGGGTACACCGGGGAGCTGTTTTTT CASSPGGYTGELFF
TRBJ2-1 once TRBD1 TRBV19 TGTGCCAGTAGTACTCCCGGGACAGGGGAGGGCAATGAGCAGTTCTTC CASSTPGTGEGNEQFF
TRBJ1-1 - - TRBV28 TGTGCCAGCAGTCCCTCAGGGGCTGAAGCTTTCTTT CASSPSGAEAFF